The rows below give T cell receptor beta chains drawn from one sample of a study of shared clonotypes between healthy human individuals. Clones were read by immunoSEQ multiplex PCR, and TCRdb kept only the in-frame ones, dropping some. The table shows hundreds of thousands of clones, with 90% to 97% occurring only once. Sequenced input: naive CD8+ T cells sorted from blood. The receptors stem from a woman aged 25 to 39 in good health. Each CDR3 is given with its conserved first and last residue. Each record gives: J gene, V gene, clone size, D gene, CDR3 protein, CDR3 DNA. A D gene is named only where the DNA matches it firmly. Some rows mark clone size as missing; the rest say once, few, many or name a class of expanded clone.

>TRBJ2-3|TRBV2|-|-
CASSEAWSTGDRTDTQYF
TGTGCCAGCAGTGAAGCTTGGTCTACTGGGGACCGCACAGATACGCAGTATTTT
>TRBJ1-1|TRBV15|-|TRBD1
CATQNDRVGEAFF
TGTGCCACCCAAAACGACAGGGTGGGCGAAGCTTTCTTT
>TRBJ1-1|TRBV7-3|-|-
CASSLRMVGTEAFF
TGTGCCAGCAGCTTAAGGATGGTGGGTACTGAAGCTTTCTTT
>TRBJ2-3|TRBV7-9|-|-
CASSSAGDTDTQYF
TGTGCCAGCAGCTCGGCCGGGGACACAGATACGCAGTATTTT
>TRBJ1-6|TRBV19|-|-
CASSGSGVASPLHF
TGTGCCAGTAGTGGATCGGGGGTAGCCTCACCCCTCCACTTT
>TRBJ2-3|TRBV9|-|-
CASSVDGASTDTQYF
TGTGCCAGCAGCGTAGATGGGGCTAGCACAGATACGCAGTATTTT
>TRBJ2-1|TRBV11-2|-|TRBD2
CASSLAGGQFF
TGTGCCAGCAGCTTAGCGGGAGGGCAGTTCTTC
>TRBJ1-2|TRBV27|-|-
CASSLSPGGYGYTF
TGTGCCAGCAGTTTATCGCCCGGGGGCTATGGCTACACCTTC
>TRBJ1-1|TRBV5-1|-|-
CASSLASGLNTEAFF
TGCGCCAGCAGCTTGGCCTCAGGGCTGAACACTGAAGCTTTCTTT
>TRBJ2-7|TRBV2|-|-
CASGNRDFASYEQYF
TGTGCCAGCGGCAACCGGGACTTCGCCTCCTACGAGCAGTACTTC
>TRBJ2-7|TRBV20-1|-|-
CSAYDLYEQYF
TGCAGTGCGTATGACTTATACGAGCAGTACTTC
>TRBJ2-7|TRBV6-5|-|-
CASSYGRGGGEQYF
TGTGCCAGCAGTTACGGTAGAGGGGGTGGCGAGCAGTACTTC
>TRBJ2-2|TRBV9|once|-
CASSREKNTGELFF
TGTGCCAGCAGCAGAGAGAAGAACACCGGGGAGCTGTTTTTT
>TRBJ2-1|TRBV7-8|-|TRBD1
CASIGQLKSYGTGSLWEQFF
TGTGCCAGCATCGGACAGCTTAAATCGTATGGGACAGGGAGCTTATGGGAGCAGTTCTTC
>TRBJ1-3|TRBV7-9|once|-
CASSSVIGNTIYF
TGTGCCAGCAGCTCGGTGATTGGAAACACCATATATTTT
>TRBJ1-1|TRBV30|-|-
CAWSGGLGNTEAFF
TGTGCCTGGTCTGGGGGGTTAGGGAACACTGAAGCTTTCTTT
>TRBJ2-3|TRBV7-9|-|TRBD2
CASSPLWAPRGIADTQYF
TGTGCCAGCAGCCCCCTGTGGGCTCCGCGGGGGATAGCAGATACGCAGTATTTT
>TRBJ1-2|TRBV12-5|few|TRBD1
CASGSGQLLYGYTF
TGTGCTAGTGGTTCGGGACAGCTCCTTTATGGCTACACCTTC
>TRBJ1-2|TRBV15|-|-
CATSRDFPGGGGYTF
TGTGCCACCAGCAGAGATTTTCCGGGAGGTGGAGGCTACACCTTC
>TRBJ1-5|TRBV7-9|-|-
CASSLDSSNQPQHF
TGTGCCAGCAGCTTAGACAGTAGCAATCAGCCCCAGCATTTT
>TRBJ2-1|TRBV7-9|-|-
CASSPPSGSYNEQFF
TGTGCCAGCAGCCCCCCCAGCGGGTCCTACAATGAGCAGTTCTTC
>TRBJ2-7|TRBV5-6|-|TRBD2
CASSLGLAGAEQYF
TGTGCCAGCAGCTTAGGTCTAGCGGGAGCCGAGCAGTACTTC
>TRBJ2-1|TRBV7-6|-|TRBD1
CASSPVSRTGEHNEQFF
TGTGCCAGCAGCCCAGTTAGTCGGACAGGGGAACACAATGAGCAGTTCTTC
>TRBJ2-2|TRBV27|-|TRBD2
CASSQRVAGSNTGELFF
TGTGCCAGCAGCCAGAGGGTAGCGGGATCGAACACCGGGGAGCTGTTTTTT
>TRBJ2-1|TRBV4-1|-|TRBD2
CASSPSGSSYNEQFF
TGCGCCAGCAGCCCGAGCGGGAGTAGCTACAATGAGCAGTTCTTC
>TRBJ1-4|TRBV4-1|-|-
CASSQDHPDATNEKLFF
TGCGCCAGCAGCCAAGATCACCCGGACGCAACTAATGAAAAACTGTTTTTT
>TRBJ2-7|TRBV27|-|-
CASSYRGDNGRYEQYF
TGTGCCAGCAGTTACCGCGGGGACAATGGGCGTTACGAGCAGTACTTC
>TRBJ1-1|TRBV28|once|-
CASSLFRQRPNTEAFF
TGTGCCAGCAGTTTATTCCGGCAGAGACCGAACACTGAAGCTTTCTTT
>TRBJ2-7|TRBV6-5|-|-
CASSYSTAYEQYF
TGTGCCAGCAGTTACTCGACAGCTTACGAGCAGTACTTC
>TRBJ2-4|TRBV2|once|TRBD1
CASREKIRQGFSKNIQYF
TGTGCCAGCAGGGAAAAAATAAGACAGGGTTTTTCCAAAAACATTCAGTACTTC
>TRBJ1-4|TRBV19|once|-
CASSYGGLEKLFF
TGTGCCAGTAGTTATGGGGGGCTGGAAAAACTGTTTTTT
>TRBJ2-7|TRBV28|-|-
CASVVAGGYEQYF
TGTGCCAGCGTTGTGGCTGGGGGATACGAGCAGTACTTC
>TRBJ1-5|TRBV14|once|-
CASSQDKGSNQPQHF
TGTGCCAGCAGCCAAGATAAAGGGTCTAATCAGCCCCAGCATTTT
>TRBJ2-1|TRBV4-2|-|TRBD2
CASSQGREGRNEQFF
TGTGCCAGCAGCCAAGGTCGGGAGGGCCGGAATGAGCAGTTCTTC
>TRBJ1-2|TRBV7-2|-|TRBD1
CASSLLHRQDRGGYTF
TGTGCCAGCAGCCTCCTCCACCGACAGGACAGGGGTGGCTACACCTTC
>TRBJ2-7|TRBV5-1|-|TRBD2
CASSLALAGGSYEQYF
TGCGCCAGCAGCTTGGCCCTAGCGGGAGGTTCCTACGAGCAGTACTTC
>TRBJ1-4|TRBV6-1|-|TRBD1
CASSAATEGAQEKLFF
TGTGCCAGCAGTGCCGCCACGGAGGGGGCTCAGGAAAAACTGTTTTTT
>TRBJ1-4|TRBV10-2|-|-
CASSESGTSSTNEKLFF
TGCGCCAGCAGTGAGTCGGGAACGTCCTCAACTAATGAAAAACTGTTTTTT
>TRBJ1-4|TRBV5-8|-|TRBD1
CASSLLGTGGGKLFF
TGTGCCAGCAGCCTGCTTGGGACAGGGGGCGGAAAACTGTTTTTT
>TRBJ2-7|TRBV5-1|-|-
CASSPDSYEQYF
TGCGCCAGCAGCCCCGACTCCTACGAGCAGTACTTC
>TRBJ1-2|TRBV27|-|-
CASSATRDGYGYTF
TGTGCCAGCAGTGCCACCCGGGACGGCTATGGCTACACCTTC
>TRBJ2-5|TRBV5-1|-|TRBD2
CASSPGLAGKETQYF
TGCGCCAGCTCACCGGGACTAGCGGGTAAAGAGACCCAGTACTTC